Below, 5 T cell receptor beta chains from the same sample are listed, as sequenced in a study of response to subunit inactivated influenza vaccine. TCRdb used MiXCR to reprocess the RT-PCR reads, holding one entry per CDR3 protein. The sample holds about 800,000 distinct CDR3 sequences; approximately 21% are singletons and the top ten take roughly 10%. The sample was PBMCs from blood, taken more than 4 days after vaccination. These receptors were obtained from a man over 45 who received an inactivated influenza vaccine.

This clonotype has more than one count but fewer than ten. The V call is TRBV20-1, the J call TRBJ1-5; D is perhaps TRBD1 (6 bases). CDR1 is DFQATT and CDR2 is SNEGSKA in the germline V gene (reference sequence). The CDR3 has 14 amino acids. The V end lost 4 bases, the J end lost 3 bases, and 13 bases lay between the germline ends. CDR3 loop: CSAKGTLSNQPQHF. CDR3 nucleotides: TGCAGTGCTAAGGGGACACTCTCCAATCAGCCCCAGCATTTT.

This clonotype was detected only a few times. The chain recombines TRBV7-6 with TRBJ2-3, with 11 bases aligning to TRBD2. The CDR3 totals 15 residues. Trimming at V came to 7 bases and at J to 2 bases, leaving 5 bases not matched to a gene. The germline CDR1 and CDR2 sequences are SGHVS and FNYEAQ. The CDR3 spells CASTLLAGATDTQYF. The CDR3 nucleotides are TGTGCCAGCACCCTACTAGCGGGGGCCACAGATACGCAGTATTTT.

The chain uses TRBV6-5 and TRBJ1-1; D is unclear. The V and J ends lost 6 bases and 7 bases respectively, with 15 bases between them. In germline, CDR1 is MNHEY, CDR2 SVGAGI. This CDR3 region has 13 residues. The CDR3 coding sequence is TGTGCCAGCAGGTTACGATCTCTCGGTGAAGCTTTCTTT. Amino acids: CASRLRSLGEAFF.

This clonotype was detected a few times. This rearrangement joins TRBV27 to TRBJ2-7; a weak D match, TRBD2 (7 bases). Germline assignment: CDR1 MNHEY and CDR2 SMNVEV (reference sequence). This CDR3 has 18 amino acids. Trimming left V 4 bases short and J 4 bases short, with 26 bases between. Here the CDR3 DNA reads TGTGCCAGCAGTTCCCCCCGTTTGGCGGGGGCTCCGACTTACGAGCAGTACTTC. Its protein is CASSSPRLAGAPTYEQYF.

This clonotype was seen a single time. The J gene is TRBJ1-3, the V gene TRBV5-8, with D unclear. In germline, CDR1 is SGHTS, CDR2 YDEGEE. The CDR3 contains 17 residues. Trimming took 0 bases from V and 3 from J, leaving 16 bases between them. CDR3 protein: CASSLGTTVGVGNTIYF. The CDR3 coding sequence is TGTGCCAGCAGCTTGGGAACAACAGTGGGCGTTGGAAACACCATATATTTT.